This is a list of T cell receptor beta chains from one sample in a study of blood T cell repertoires in COVID-19. Data came from immunoSEQ multiplex PCR; TCRdb stores just in-frame clones and leaves some out. The sample carries 300,000 to 500,000 clones, 70% to 90% recorded once. The sequenced sample consisted of PBMCs or T cells enriched from blood (not recorded which). The receptors derive from a middle-aged woman with acute COVID-19. Each CDR3 is given with its conserved first and last residue. The D gene is left open where the match is weak.

- | 13 | TRBV7-9 | CASSFGVNYGYTF
- | 15 | TRBV27 | CASSWGHPINQPQHF
TRBD1 | 15 | TRBV5-4 | CASSFWTGGTYGYTF
- | 14 | TRBV19 | CASSIELGAKPQHF
TRBD2 | 16 | TRBV10-2 | CASSEPRTSGGETQYF
- | 14 | TRBV5-1 | CASSLGSSGNTIYF
- | 18 | TRBV6-1 | CASSEGLAMEGLYQPQHF
- | 12 | TRBV29-1 | CSVGGANTEAFF
- | 13 | TRBV6-1 | CASSEVTGYGYTF
- | 16 | TRBV6-1 | CASSESAGVVTGELFF
- | 13 | TRBV5-1 | CASSRDKNSPLHF
- | 13 | TRBV3-1/TRBV3-2 | CASSRGEATEAFF
TRBD1 | 15 | TRBV4-2 | CASSQGTGGNSPLHF
- | 14 | TRBV19 | CASSNTGPSQPQHF
- | 13 | TRBV4-1 | CASSQVRGEKLFF
TRBD2 | 16 | TRBV2 | CASSSTSGVLLNEQFF
- | 12 | TRBV6-2/TRBV6-3 | CASSISVPEQFF
- | 18 | TRBV4-1 | CASSQLAGQSSGANVLTF
TRBD1 | 15 | TRBV25-1 | CASRPPGQNNSPLHF
- | 14 | TRBV2 | CATRDNYSNQPQHF
- | 13 | TRBV19 | CASSIPGLSGYTF
TRBD2 | 15 | TRBV6-5 | CASRPSGGATGELFF
- | 15 | TRBV19 | CASSINGRAAEKLFF
TRBD1 | 14 | TRBV14 | CASSQGQGLGGYTF
- | 16 | TRBV19 | CASSRTGLGSWKLYTF
- | 15 | TRBV7-6 | CASSGSGTHAYEQYF
- | 12 | TRBV12-5 | CASGEEEETQYF
- | 13 | TRBV10-1 | CASREMEDTEAFF
TRBD2 | 14 | TRBV6-5 | CASRPGLAGGEQFF
TRBD1 | 15 | TRBV27 | CASSPGQRVDYGYTF
- | 14 | TRBV9 | CASSVESDGSPLHF
- | 18 | TRBV25-1 | CASSVSERGSSYNSPLHF
- | 14 | TRBV2 | CASSELGGNQPQHF
- | 15 | TRBV11-3 | CASSLVGIKGETQYF
- | 16 | TRBV5-6 | CASSLGKIGVIYEQYF
TRBD2 | 15 | TRBV27 | CASSRSGGAGETQYF
TRBD1 | 16 | TRBV3-1/TRBV3-2 | CASSFDRDRDTDTQYF
- | 15 | TRBV6-5 | CAGTFAGIPPETQYF
- | 18 | TRBV24-1 | CATSDLPPIMTGDTEAFF
- | 12 | TRBV6-5 | CATLHINNEQFF
TRBD1 | 15 | TRBV7-2 | CASSLAIQGSTEAFF
TRBD1 | 14 | TRBV30 | CAWITGGGFTEAFF
TRBD1 | 15 | TRBV5-4 | CASSVQGAYQETQYF